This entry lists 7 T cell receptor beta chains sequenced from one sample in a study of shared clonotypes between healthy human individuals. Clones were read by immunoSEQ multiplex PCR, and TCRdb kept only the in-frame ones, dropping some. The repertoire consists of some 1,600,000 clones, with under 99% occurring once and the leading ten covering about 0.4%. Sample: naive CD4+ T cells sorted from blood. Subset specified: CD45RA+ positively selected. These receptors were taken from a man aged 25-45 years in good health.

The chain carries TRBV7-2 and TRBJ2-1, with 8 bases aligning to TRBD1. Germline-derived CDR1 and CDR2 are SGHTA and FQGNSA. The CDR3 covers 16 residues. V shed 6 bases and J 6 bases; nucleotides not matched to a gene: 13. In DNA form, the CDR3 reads TGTGCCAGCAGTTTCGCGGGGACAGGATGGGTCAATGAGCAGTTCTTC. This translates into CASSFAGTGWVNEQFF.

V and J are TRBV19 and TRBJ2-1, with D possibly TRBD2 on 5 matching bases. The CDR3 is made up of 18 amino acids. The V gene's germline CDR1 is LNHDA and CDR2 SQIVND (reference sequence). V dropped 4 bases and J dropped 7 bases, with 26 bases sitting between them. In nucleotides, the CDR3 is TGTGCCAGTAGTACTCTACGTCCGGGGAGTGCGACCGGGAATGAGCAGTTCTTC. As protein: CASSTLRPGSATGNEQFF.

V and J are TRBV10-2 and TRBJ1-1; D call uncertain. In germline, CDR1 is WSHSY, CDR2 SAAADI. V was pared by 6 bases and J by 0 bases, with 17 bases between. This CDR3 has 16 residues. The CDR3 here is CASSDSHRRVNTEAFF. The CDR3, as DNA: TGCGCCAGCAGCGATTCGCACAGACGGGTGAACACTGAAGCTTTCTTT.

The CDR3 DNA sequence: TGTGCCAGCTCACGGGACAGGAAAGATCAGCCCCAGCATTTT. Its protein product is CASSRDRKDQPQHF. The chain is built from TRBV18 and TRBJ1-5; 8 bases are shared with TRBD1. The CDR3 runs 14 residues. Germline loops: CDR1 KGHSH, CDR2 LQKENI. With 4 bases clipped from V and 5 bases from J, the junction kept 4 bases outside the gene matches.

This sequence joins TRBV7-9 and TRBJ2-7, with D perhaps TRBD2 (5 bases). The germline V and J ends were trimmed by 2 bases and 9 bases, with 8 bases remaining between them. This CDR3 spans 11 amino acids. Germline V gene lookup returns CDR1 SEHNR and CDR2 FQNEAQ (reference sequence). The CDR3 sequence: CASSLTRGQYF. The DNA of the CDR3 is TGTGCCAGCAGCTTAACCCGGGGGCAGTACTTC.

As DNA, the CDR3 is TGTGCCAGCAGCCCGGCCGGACAGATTGACTACGAGCAGTACTTC. It codes for CASSPAGQIDYEQYF. This chain uses TRBV13 with TRBJ2-7; maybe TRBD1 (6 bases). The CDR3 consists of 15 residues. V was trimmed by 5 bases and J by 3 bases, leaving 17 bases between them. Germline V gene sequence: CDR1 PRHDT, CDR2 FYEKMQ (reference sequence).

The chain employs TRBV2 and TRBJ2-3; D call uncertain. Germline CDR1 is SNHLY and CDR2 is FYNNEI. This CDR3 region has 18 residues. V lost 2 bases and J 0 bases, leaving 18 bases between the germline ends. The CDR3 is CASSEYPHSYPSTDTQYF. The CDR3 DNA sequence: TGTGCCAGCAGTGAATACCCCCATTCTTACCCTAGCACAGATACGCAGTATTTT.